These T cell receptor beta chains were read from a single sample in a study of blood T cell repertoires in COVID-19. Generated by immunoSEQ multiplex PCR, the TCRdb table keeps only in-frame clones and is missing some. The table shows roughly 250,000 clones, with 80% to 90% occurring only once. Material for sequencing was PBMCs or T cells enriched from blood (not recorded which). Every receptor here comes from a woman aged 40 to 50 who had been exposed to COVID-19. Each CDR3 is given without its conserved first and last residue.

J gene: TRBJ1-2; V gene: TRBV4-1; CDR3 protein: ASSQGSRDSGGYT
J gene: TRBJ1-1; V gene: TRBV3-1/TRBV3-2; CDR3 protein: ASSKSVGGTEAF
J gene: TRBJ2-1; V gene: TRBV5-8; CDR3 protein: ASSPLLAGGPIF
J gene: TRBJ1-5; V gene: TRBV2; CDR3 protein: ASSLIRTSSNQPQH
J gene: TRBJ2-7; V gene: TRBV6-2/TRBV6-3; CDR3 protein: ASSQTGVYLY
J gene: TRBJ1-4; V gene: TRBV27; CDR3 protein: ASRPGQGDEKLF
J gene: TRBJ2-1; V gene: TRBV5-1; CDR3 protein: ASSLQASEQF
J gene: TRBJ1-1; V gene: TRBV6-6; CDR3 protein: ASSPTGQQNTEAF
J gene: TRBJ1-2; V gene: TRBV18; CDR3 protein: ASSPDRLAVSYGYT
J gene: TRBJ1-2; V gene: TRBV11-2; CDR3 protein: ASSTGGGYGYT
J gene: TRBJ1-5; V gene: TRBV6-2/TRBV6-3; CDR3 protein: ASSSDDRQPQH
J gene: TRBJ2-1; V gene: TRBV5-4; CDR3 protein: ASSSDRGAYNEQF
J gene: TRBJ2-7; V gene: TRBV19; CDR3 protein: ASSAGQDYEQY
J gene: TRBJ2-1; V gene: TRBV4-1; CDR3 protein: ASSQDPSSGGARIEQF
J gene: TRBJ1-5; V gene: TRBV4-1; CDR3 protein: ASTQTGGLGQPQH
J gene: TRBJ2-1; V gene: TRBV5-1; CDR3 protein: ASSLVSGLAGEQF
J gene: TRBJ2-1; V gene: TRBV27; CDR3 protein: ASSPRVSYNEQF
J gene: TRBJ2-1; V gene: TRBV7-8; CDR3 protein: ASSLGGDRYISEQF